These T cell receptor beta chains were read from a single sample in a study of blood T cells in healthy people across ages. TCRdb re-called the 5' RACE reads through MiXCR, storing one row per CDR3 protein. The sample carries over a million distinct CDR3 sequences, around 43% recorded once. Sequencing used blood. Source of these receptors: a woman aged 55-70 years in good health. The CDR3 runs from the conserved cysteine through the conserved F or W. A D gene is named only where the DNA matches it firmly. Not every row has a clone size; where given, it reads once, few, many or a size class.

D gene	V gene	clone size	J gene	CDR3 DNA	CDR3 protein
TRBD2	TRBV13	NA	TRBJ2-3	TGTGCCAGCCGGCTGCGGGGGAGCACAGATACGCAGTATTTT	CASRLRGSTDTQYF
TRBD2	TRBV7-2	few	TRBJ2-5	TGTGCCAGCAGCCCGCCGGGACTAGGACTCCGGACCCAGTACTTC	CASSPPGLGLRTQYF
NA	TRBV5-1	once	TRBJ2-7	TGCGCCAGCAGCTTGGACGGGGAGGTCGGCGAGCAGTACTTC	CASSLDGEVGEQYF
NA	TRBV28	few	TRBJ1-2	TGTGCCAGCAGTTTATCCATCCCCCACTATGGCTACACCTTC	CASSLSIPHYGYTF
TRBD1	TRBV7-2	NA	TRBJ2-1	TGTGCCAGCAGCGGAAACGGCAGACAGGGGGATGAGCAGTTCTTC	CASSGNGRQGDEQFF
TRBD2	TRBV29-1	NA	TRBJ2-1	TGCAGCGTTCCTCGGGAGGGATTCGCCTACAATGAGCAGTTCTTC	CSVPREGFAYNEQFF
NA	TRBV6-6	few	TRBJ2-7	TGTGCCAGCAGTTACTCATTCGGGACCTCCTACGAGCAGTACTTC	CASSYSFGTSYEQYF
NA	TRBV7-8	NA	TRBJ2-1	TGTGCCAGCAGCCCCAAGGGACATCCAGAGACCCAGTTCTTC	CASSPKGHPETQFF
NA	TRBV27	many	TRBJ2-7	TGTGCCACCGGGACGCTTGGCGAGCAGTACTTC	CATGTLGEQYF
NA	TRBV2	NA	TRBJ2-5	TGTGCCAGCAGTCCCGAGGAAGGGGGGAATGAGCAGTACTTC	CASSPEEGGNEQYF
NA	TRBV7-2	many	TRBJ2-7	TGTGCCAGCAGCGGGCTGTCTAGCGTCTTCTACGAGCAGTACTTC	CASSGLSSVFYEQYF
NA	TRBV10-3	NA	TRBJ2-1	TGTGCCATCAAGGTTTCCAGGGGTGAGCAGTTCTTC	CAIKVSRGEQFF
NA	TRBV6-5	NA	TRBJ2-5	TGTGCCAGCAGTTACTCGATTTTATGGGGGCAAGAGACCCAGTACTTC	CASSYSILWGQETQYF